The clone carrying this T cell receptor (beta chain) was seen ten or more times. As yet, its antigen is unknown. Read sequence stops 3 residues before the CDR3 end, and the germline J gene provides the missing end. The method was immunoSEQ multiplex PCR; TCRdb's version includes in-frame clones alone and lacks a portion of them. The data list around 60,000 clones, none observed once; 1.7% falls to the top ten. The source of the sample is a study of T cell clonality in common variable immunodeficiency. General study points: Fewer deletions and N-nucleotide insertions were reportedly seen in common variable immunodeficiency TCR beta sequences. Patient heterogeneity in the CVID cohort limited correlations between repertoire features and clinical complications. CVID subjects had higher TCRbeta clonality than healthy controls, most marked in about a third.

This CDR3 has 15 amino acids. Germline V gene sequence: CDR1 SGHRS, CDR2 YFSETQ. V was cut by 4 bases and J by 3 bases, with 17 bases left in between. The chain couples TRBV5-1 to TRBJ2-7; TRBD1 is a possible D gene (6 bases). The sequenced sample consisted of peripheral blood mononuclear cells. The sequence came from a person aged 18 to 75 in good health. CDR3 region: CASSPGTRPDYEQYF. The CDR3 DNA, read in part, is TGCGCCAGCAGCCCCGGGACACGACCAGACTACGAG.